A single sample gave rise to the 16 T cell receptor beta chains below, sequenced in a study of shared clonotypes between healthy human individuals. Naive-designated CD8 cells lacked CD45RO, were positively enriched for CCR7, and omitted terminally differentiated effector memory CD45RA+ cells. The data were produced by immunoSEQ multiplex PCR, yet TCRdb's version contains in-frame clones alone and is incomplete. The table has 2 million to 2.5 million clones, about 92% seen once. The sample comprised naive CD8+ T cells from PBMCs. These receptors were taken from a man between 18 and 29 years old in good health. Some clones in this sample may be carry-over from other donors' samples.

The count of this clone is one. The chain joins TRBV2 to TRBJ2-6; D not resolved. V lost 7 bases, J lost 2 bases, and 15 bases lay in between. Germline V lookup: CDR1 SNHLY, CDR2 FYNNEI. The CDR3 runs to 16 residues. CDR3 sequence reads: CASIDQEPTGANVLTF. CDR3 DNA sequence: TGTGCCAGCATTGATCAGGAACCCACTGGGGCCAACGTCCTGACTTTC.

The rearrangement joins TRBV2 to TRBJ2-7; D is perhaps TRBD1 (6 bases). CDR1 and CDR2 (germline): SNHLY, FYNNEI. The V and J ends lost 4 bases and 2 bases respectively, with 12 bases between them. The length of the CDR3 is 14 residues. For the CDR3, the DNA is TGTGCCAGCAGTGGGACAGCCTCAACCTACGAGCAGTACTTC. This codes for CASSGTASTYEQYF.

The CDR3 DNA sequence: TGTGCCAGCAAAGGGGACAAAAACATTCAGTACTTC. Its protein product is CASKGDKNIQYF. The gene calls are TRBV9 and TRBJ2-4, with a weak D call TRBD1 (5 bases). Germline V gene lookup returns CDR1 SGDLS and CDR2 YYNGEE. The CDR3 loop spans 12 amino acids. Trimming removed 6 bases at V and 3 bases at J, with 7 bases between.

The chain combines TRBV27 with TRBJ2-7; 12 bases are shared with TRBD2. After removal of 5 bases from V and 9 bases from J, the junction contained 14 bases not matched to a gene. CDR1 and CDR2 (germline): MNHEY, SMNVEV (reference sequence). This CDR3 is built from 16 residues. The CDR3 DNA is TGTGCCAGCAGTCCGACGATGCTAGCGGGGGGGCAGGGGCAGTACTTC. As protein: CASSPTMLAGGQGQYF.

The chain carries TRBV9 and TRBJ2-1, with D unclear. V was clipped by 4 bases and J by 4 bases, with 21 bases between them. The germline gives CDR1 SGDLS, CDR2 YYNGEE. The CDR3 is 17 residues long. In DNA form, the CDR3 reads TGTGCCAGCAGCCCCCCCCCGTGGGCAGAAGCGTACAATGAGCAGTTCTTC. Encoded protein: CASSPPPWAEAYNEQFF.

The V and J genes are TRBV27 and TRBJ1-5, with no clear D. Between the trimmed V and J ends, which lost 3 bases and 8 bases, there was a span of 14 bases. The germline CDR1 and CDR2 sequences are MNHEY and SMNVEV (reference sequence). The CDR3 is 14 residues long. CDR3 residues: CASSFRAVGEPQHF. CDR3 sequence (DNA): TGTGCCAGCAGTTTTCGTGCCGTCGGGGAGCCCCAGCATTTT.

The chain is built from TRBV7-8 and TRBJ1-5; 8 nucleotides match TRBD1. Germline assignment: CDR1 SGHVS and CDR2 FQNEAQ. V gave up 5 bases and J gave up 7 bases; unmatched junction bases: 19. This CDR3 is built from 18 residues. CDR3 bases: TGTGCCAGCAGCACGATTAAAAGGGGGCAGGGGGCGAGGCAGCCCCAGCATTTT. Amino acids: CASSTIKRGQGARQPQHF.

V gene TRBV5-6 combines with J gene TRBJ1-2; possibly TRBD1 for D (6 bases). Trimming left V 3 bases short and J 5 bases short, with 8 bases between. CDR1 and CDR2 (germline): SGHDT, YYEEEE. The length of the CDR3 is 12 residues. The CDR3 coding sequence is TGTGCCAGCAGCTACCAGGGGTATGGCTACACCTTC. Its protein product is CASSYQGYGYTF.

This clone was counted once. The chain links TRBV7-9 to TRBJ1-5; no clear D. Germline CDR1 and CDR2: SEHNR and FQNEAQ (reference sequence). This CDR3 contains 15 residues. The V and J ends lost 0 bases and 0 bases respectively, with 6 bases between them. The CDR3 region has the DNA TGTGCCAGCAGCTTAGCGTCAGTTAGCAATCAGCCCCAGCATTTT. This sequence encodes CASSLASVSNQPQHF.

The gene calls are TRBV11-1 and TRBJ2-4; weak D call: TRBD2 (5 bases). Deletions cut 5 bases from V and 8 bases from J, with 16 bases between. The germline V gene encodes CDR1 SGHAT and CDR2 FQDESV (reference sequence). The CDR3 runs 14 residues. The CDR3 loop is CASSISPGNHIQYF. For the CDR3, the DNA is TGTGCCAGCAGCATAAGCCCGGGGAATCACATTCAGTACTTC.

The rearrangement uses TRBV15 and TRBJ2-7; 9 bases fit TRBD1. The germline V gene encodes CDR1 LNHNV and CDR2 YYDKDF (reference sequence). This CDR3 has 19 residues. V was clipped by 3 bases and J by 2 bases; unmatched bases: 17. This chain's CDR3 is CATSSKQGALHHTPYEQYF. CDR3 in DNA: TGTGCCACCAGCAGTAAACAGGGGGCACTCCACCACACCCCCTACGAGCAGTACTTC.

The CDR3 sequence is CASSLPESSYNEQFF. The CDR3 nucleotides read TGTGCCAGCAGCTTGCCCGAAAGCTCCTACAATGAGCAGTTCTTC. The V call is TRBV5-4, the J call TRBJ2-1, with D hard to call. Germline values: CDR1 SGHNT, CDR2 YYREEE (reference sequence). CDR3 size: 15 residues. V lost 1 base, J lost 0 bases, and 8 bases lay in between.

The chain carries TRBV2 and TRBJ2-7; D gene unclear. This CDR3 region has 12 residues. Germline V gene sequence: CDR1 SNHLY, CDR2 FYNNEI. The V end was cut by 6 bases, the J end by 4 bases, with 10 bases between. The CDR3 DNA sequence: TGTGCCAGCAGGGAATTTATATACGAGCAGTACTTC. Translated, it gives CASREFIYEQYF.

This clone appeared a few times. V is TRBV7-9 and J is TRBJ1-2, with D possibly TRBD1 on 5 matching bases. The CDR3 is 14 amino acids. Germline lookup yields CDR1 SEHNR and CDR2 FQNEAQ (reference sequence). V lost 1 base and J 0 bases, leaving 6 bases between the germline ends. CDR3 bases: TGTGCCAGCAGCTTAGGGGACCCTAACTATGGCTACACCTTC. Translating it yields CASSLGDPNYGYTF.

The genes are TRBV7-9 and TRBJ2-7; possibly TRBD2 for D (6 bases). The CDR3 covers 14 residues. Germline CDR1 and CDR2: SEHNR and FQNEAQ (reference sequence). Trimming left V 3 bases short and J 3 bases short, with 12 bases between. DNA for the CDR3: TGTGCCAGCAGCTTTGGCGGGGCCGGCTACGAGCAGTACTTC. Residues: CASSFGGAGYEQYF.

As regards this clone: The same CDR3 can be traced to other DNA sequences in this sample. The rearrangement joins TRBV11-2 to TRBJ2-1, with 7 bases matching TRBD1. Germline V CDR1 and CDR2: SGHAT, FQNNGV. The CDR3 length is 15 residues. The ends lost 5 bases at V and 1 base at J; junction bases unmatched: 5. The CDR3 is CASSPGRGSYNEQFF. The CDR3 bases are TGTGCCAGCAGCCCCGGCAGGGGGTCCTACAATGAGCAGTTCTTC. Together with reference TRBV11-2 and TRBJ2-1, the CDR3 gives the full variable domain: EAGVAQSPRYKIIEKRQSVAFWCNPISGHATLYWYQQILGQGPKLLIQFQNNGVVDDSQLPKDRFSAERLKGVDSTLKIQPAKLEDSAVYLCASSPGRGSYNEQFFGPGTRLTVL.